This record covers a single TCR beta chain. Blood got drawn at baseline, again on cycle 4 day 1, and then on cycle 7 day 1. This sample stems from a study of OX40 agonist ivuxolimab in advanced cancers. Data came from immunoSEQ multiplex PCR; TCRdb stores just in-frame clones and leaves some out. This table has approximately 76,000 clones, 70% to 90% appearing once. The V gene's germline CDR1 is SEHNR and CDR2 FQNEAQ (reference sequence). V was cut by 5 bases and J by 10 bases, with 8 bases left in between. The CDR3 length is 10 residues. V usage is TRBV7-9 and J usage is TRBJ1-1, with D unresolved. The receptor was isolated from an adult with an advanced solid tumor such as melanoma, head and neck, liver or kidney cancer. Sequenced material: CD4+ or CD8+ T cells sorted from blood, taken in a trial of the OX40 agonist ivuxolimab. DNA of the CDR3: TGTGCCAGCAGCCCATCGGGAGCTTTCTTT. Translating gives CASSPSGAFF.